The 24 T cell receptor beta chains presented below share a single source sample, sequenced in a study of T cell repertoires in cytomegalovirus infection. Their cognate antigens are unknown. TCRdb called the reads again in MiXCR, with one record for every CDR3 protein. The profile shows 100,000 or so distinct CDR3 sequences, around 40% of them singletons. Specimen: CD8+ T cells from cultured PBMCs, collected from culture after CMV antigen stimulation. The receptor source for this set is a human donor in good health (CMV status not recorded). Some clones in this sample may be carry-over from other donors' samples.

As regards this clonotype: One base away lies a much larger clone, so this may be a sequencing read error. CDR3 nucleotide sequence: TGTGCCAGCAGATCGGGACAGCCGAACACTGAAGCTTTCTTT. It translates to CASRSGQPNTEAFF. V usage is TRBV7-2 and J usage is TRBJ1-1; 7 nucleotides agree with TRBD1. Per the germline V gene, CDR1 is SGHTA and CDR2 is FQGNSA. Trimming removed 6 bases from V and 1 base from J; junction bases left unmatched: 5. There are 14 residues in the CDR3.

The chain carries TRBV30 and TRBJ2-7; possibly TRBD1 for D (5 bases). V was clipped by 0 bases and J by 1 base, with 13 bases between them. Germline V gene lookup returns CDR1 GTSNPN and CDR2 SVGIG (reference sequence). This CDR3 region has 15 residues. The CDR3 sequence is CAWSVGQGRSYEQYF. The CDR3 bases are TGTGCCTGGAGTGTGGGGCAGGGAAGATCCTACGAGCAGTACTTC. The variable domain in full, completed from reference TRBV30 and TRBJ2-7, reads SQTIHQWPATLVQPVGSPLSLECTVEGTSNPNLYWYRQAAGRGLQLLFYSVGIGQISSEVPQNLSASRPQDRQFILSSKKLLLSDSGFYLCAWSVGQGRSYEQYFGPGTRLTVT.

This clonotype was recorded a few times. V gene TRBV14 combines with J gene TRBJ2-2; 8 nucleotides line up with TRBD1. Unmatched junction bases numbered 5, after V lost 2 bases and J lost 3 bases. The CDR3 contains 16 residues. Per germline, CDR1 SGHDN and CDR2 FVKESK. The CDR3 DNA follows: TGTGCCAGCAGCCAATTATTGACAGGGGACACCGGGGAGCTGTTTTTT. It codes for CASSQLLTGDTGELFF.

This clonotype was found a few times. The V call is TRBV6-5, the J call TRBJ2-1; 15 nucleotides agree with TRBD2. J was trimmed by 7 bases and V by 5 bases; bases with no gene match: 6. The CDR3 is made up of 16 amino acids. Germline V gene data show CDR1 as MNHEY and CDR2 as SVGAGI. This chain's CDR3 is CASSHGLAGGPNEQFF. Here the CDR3 DNA reads TGTGCCAGCAGTCACGGACTAGCGGGGGGGCCTAATGAGCAGTTCTTC.

This rearrangement joins TRBV18 to TRBJ1-6; 7 positions agree with TRBD1. Germline V gene data show CDR1 as KGHSH and CDR2 as LQKENI. This CDR3 comprises 13 residues. With 6 bases clipped from V and 5 bases from J, the junction kept 1 base outside the gene matches. This chain's CDR3 is CASSGQHNSPLHF. CDR3 DNA: TGTGCCAGCTCGGGACAGCATAATTCACCCCTCCACTTT. Using reference TRBV18 and TRBJ1-6 for the parts outside the CDR3, the full variable domain is NAGVMQNPRHLVRRRGQEARLRCSPMKGHSHVYWYRQLPEEGLKFMVYLQKENIIDESGMPKERFSAEFPKEGPSILRIQQVVRGDSAAYFCASSGQHNSPLHFGNGTRLTVT.

The sample holds one count of this clonotype. The J gene is TRBJ1-5, the V gene TRBV7-4; D is undetermined. Per the germline V gene, CDR1 is SGHVT and CDR2 is SQSDAQ. Trimming left V 5 bases short and J 3 bases short, with 11 bases between. This CDR3 is built from 14 residues. The CDR3 protein is CASSPDIVNQPQHF. In nucleotides, the CDR3 is TGTGCCAGCAGCCCAGACATCGTCAATCAGCCCCAGCATTTT.

The CDR3: CSATANQPQHF. The CDR3 bases are TGCAGTGCTACGGCTAATCAGCCCCAGCATTTT. J is TRBJ1-5 and V is TRBV20-1; unclear D gene. The germline V and J ends were trimmed by 4 bases and 4 bases, with 5 bases remaining between them. Germline V gene sequence: CDR1 DFQATT, CDR2 SNEGSKA (reference sequence). The CDR3 is 11 amino acids.

V is TRBV7-9 and J is TRBJ1-5; TRBD1 matches 9 bases. V trimming: 3 bases; J trimming: 2 bases; junction bases outside the gene matches: 2. Germline assignment: CDR1 SEHNR and CDR2 FQNEAQ (reference sequence). CDR3 length equals 15 residues. In DNA form, the CDR3 reads TGTGCCAGCAGCTTGACAGGGGGGGGCAATCAGCCCCAGCATTTT. It specifies CASSLTGGGNQPQHF.

V is TRBV12-3 or TRBV12-4 and J is TRBJ2-7; D unresolved. This CDR3 spans 15 amino acids. Trimming took 2 bases from V and 2 from J, leaving 13 bases between them. The CDR3 DNA is TGTGCCAGCAGTTTACTCGGGCTAACCACCTACGAGCAGTACTTC. It specifies CASSLLGLTTYEQYF.

The chain recombines TRBV27 with TRBJ1-2; D not resolved. V lost 7 bases and J lost 7, with 10 bases in between. The CDR3 is 11 amino acids. In germline, CDR1 is MNHEY, CDR2 SMNVEV (reference sequence). This CDR3 is CASTSNGGYTF. In DNA, the CDR3 is TGTGCCAGCACCTCAAACGGTGGCTACACCTTC.

The chain is built from TRBV20-1 and TRBJ2-3; D call uncertain. The CDR3 extends over 12 amino acids. Trimming stripped 6 bases from V and 14 bases from J, with 21 bases between. CDR1 and CDR2 (germline): DFQATT, SNEGSKA (reference sequence). CDR3 sequence: CSARTLKGKGYF. DNA of the CDR3: TGCAGTGCGAGAACCCTGAAGGGAAAAGGGTATTTT.

The chain is built from TRBV19 and TRBJ1-2; D ambiguous. Germline V gene data show CDR1 as LNHDA and CDR2 as SQIVND (reference sequence). Trimming removed 4 bases from V and 0 bases from J, with 3 bases in between. The CDR3 consists of 12 residues. This chain's CDR3 is CASSSPNYGYTF. For the CDR3, the DNA is TGTGCCAGTAGTAGCCCTAACTATGGCTACACCTTC.

The rearrangement joins TRBV19 to TRBJ2-7; no clear D gene. V was shortened by 2 bases and J by 6 bases, with 14 bases between the two germline ends. Germline-derived CDR1 and CDR2 are LNHDA and SQIVND (reference sequence). The CDR3 is 14 amino acids. The CDR3 DNA reads TGTGCCAGTAGTATAAGGTCTGGCAACCCCGAGCAGTACTTC. Protein: CASSIRSGNPEQYF.

In this sample, this clonotype turned up a few times. V gene TRBV12-3 or TRBV12-4 combines with J gene TRBJ2-7; D not resolved. Trimming cost V 6 bases and J 3 bases, with 9 bases left between them. The CDR3 is 12 amino acids. The CDR3 DNA is TGTGCCAGCAGCTCCGACGGCTACGAGCAGTACTTC. Amino acid sequence: CASSSDGYEQYF.

The V call is TRBV28, the J call TRBJ2-7; 8 bases are a match to TRBD1. The CDR3 extends over 14 amino acids. J gave up 0 bases and V 6 bases, and 4 bases lay outside the gene matches. Germline CDR1 is MDHEN and CDR2 is SYDVKM. The CDR3 bases are TGTGCCAGCAGACTCACAGGGGGCTCCTACGAGCAGTACTTC. Translating it yields CASRLTGGSYEQYF.

At least ten counts were recorded for this clonotype. This sequence joins TRBV28 and TRBJ2-1; 8 positions match TRBD2. The J segment lost 4 bases and the V segment lost 2 bases, leaving 7 bases of the junction unmatched. The CDR3 is 16 amino acids. The germline V gene encodes CDR1 MDHEN and CDR2 SYDVKM. CDR3 loop: CASSLVLRGVYNEQFF. For the CDR3, the DNA is TGTGCCAGCAGTTTAGTATTGCGGGGGGTATACAATGAGCAGTTCTTC.

This clonotype was picked up many times. V and J are TRBV7-8 and TRBJ1-2; D remains ambiguous. Germline assignment: CDR1 SGHVS and CDR2 FQNEAQ. Trimming pared 5 bases from V and 6 bases from J, leaving 16 bases between. The CDR3 totals 14 residues. CDR3 sequence: CASSPEGFIDGYTF. The CDR3 DNA reads as TGTGCCAGCAGCCCAGAGGGTTTTATCGATGGCTACACCTTC.

This clonotype was recorded at least ten times. V is TRBV7-6 and J is TRBJ2-7; D remains ambiguous. CDR1 and CDR2 (germline): SGHVS, FNYEAQ. The CDR3 is made up of 15 amino acids. Trimming removed 1 base at V and 2 bases at J, with 12 bases between. This CDR3 is CASSLGVTGTYEQYF. The CDR3 bases are TGTGCCAGCAGCTTAGGGGTGACTGGAACCTACGAGCAGTACTTC. The full variable domain, its missing parts supplied by reference TRBV7-6 and TRBJ2-7, is GAGVSQSPRYKVTKRGQDVALRCDPISGHVSLYWYRQALGQGPEFLTYFNYEAQQDKSGLPNDRFSAERPEGSISTLTIQRTEQRDSAMYRCASSLGVTGTYEQYFGPGTRLTVT.

The chain is built from TRBV27 and TRBJ2-2; D not certain. Looked up from germline, CDR1 is MNHEY and CDR2 is SMNVEV (reference sequence). V lost 5 bases, J lost 3 bases, and 13 bases lay in between. This CDR3 has 15 residues. CDR3 nucleotides: TGTGCCAGCAGTCCGACCACGGCGGACACCGGGGAGCTGTTTTTT. Its protein is CASSPTTADTGELFF.

CDR3 sequence: CASSPTPENAFF. CDR3 in DNA: TGTGCCAGCAGCCCAACTCCGGAAAACGCTTTCTTT. The chain combines TRBV7-4 with TRBJ1-1; no firm D call. The CDR3 extends over 12 amino acids. Germline CDR1 is SGHVT and CDR2 is SQSDAQ. V lost 5 bases, J lost 11 bases, and 15 bases lay in between.

Ten or more counts support this clonotype. The chain carries TRBV6-1 and TRBJ2-1; TRBD2 matches 10 bases. The CDR3 totals 18 residues. Germline-derived CDR1 and CDR2 are MNHNS and SASEGT. V lost 6 bases to trimming and J lost 4 bases; unmatched junction nucleotides: 15. The CDR3 reads CASSAGGLAERIYNEQFF. CDR3 sequence (DNA): TGTGCCAGCAGCGCGGGAGGACTAGCGGAACGTATTTACAATGAGCAGTTCTTC.

This clonotype was counted at least ten times. The rearrangement joins TRBV6-1 to TRBJ1-1; D not certain. Germline CDR1 reads MNHNS; CDR2 reads SASEGT. The V gene lost 5 bases and the J gene lost 1 base, with 11 bases spanning the gap. CDR3 length: 14 residues. Written as DNA, the CDR3 is TGTGCCAGCAGTTCCCTCGGACGGAACACTGAAGCTTTCTTT. Its protein product is CASSSLGRNTEAFF.

This clonotype was recorded a few times. V is TRBV5-4 and J is TRBJ2-7; 9 bases map to TRBD1. The CDR3 extends over 14 amino acids. Trimming took 4 bases from V and 7 from J; bases not matched to a gene: 9. Germline loops: CDR1 SGHNT, CDR2 YYREEE (reference sequence). CDR3 in amino acids: CASSPDRGGGEQYF. For the CDR3, the DNA is TGTGCCAGCAGCCCGGACAGGGGAGGCGGGGAGCAGTACTTC.

This clonotype appeared many times. The chain combines TRBV19 with TRBJ1-1, with 8 nucleotides matching TRBD1. Trimming cost V 3 bases and J 4 bases; bases outside gene matches: 1. The CDR3 sequence is 13 residues long. The V gene's germline CDR1 is LNHDA and CDR2 SQIVND (reference sequence). CDR3 loop: CASSIDRGTEAFF. The CDR3 DNA follows: TGTGCCAGTAGTATTGACAGGGGCACTGAAGCTTTCTTT.